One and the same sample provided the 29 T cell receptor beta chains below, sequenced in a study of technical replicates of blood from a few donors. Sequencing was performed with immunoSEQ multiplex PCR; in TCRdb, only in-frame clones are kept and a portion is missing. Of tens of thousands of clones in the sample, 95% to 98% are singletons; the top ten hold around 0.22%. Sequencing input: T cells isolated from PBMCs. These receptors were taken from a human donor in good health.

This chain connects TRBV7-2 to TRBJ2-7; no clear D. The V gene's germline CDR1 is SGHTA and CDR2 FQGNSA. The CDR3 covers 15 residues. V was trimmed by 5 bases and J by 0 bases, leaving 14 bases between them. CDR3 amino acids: CASSPSWAGSYEQYF. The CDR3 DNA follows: TGTGCCAGCAGCCCCTCCTGGGCAGGCTCCTACGAGCAGTACTTC.

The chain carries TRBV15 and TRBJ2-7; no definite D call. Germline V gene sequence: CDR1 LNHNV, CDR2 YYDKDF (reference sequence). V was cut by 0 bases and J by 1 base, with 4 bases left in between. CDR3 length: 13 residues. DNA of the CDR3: TGTGCCACCAGCAGAGATGAGTCCTACGAGCAGTACTTC. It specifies CATSRDESYEQYF.

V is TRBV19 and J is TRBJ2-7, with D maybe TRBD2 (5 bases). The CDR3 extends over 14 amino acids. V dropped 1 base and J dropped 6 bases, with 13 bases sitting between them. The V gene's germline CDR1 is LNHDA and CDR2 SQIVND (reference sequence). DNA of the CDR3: TGTGCCAGTAGTATAGCTGAAGCTGCGGGCGAGCAGTACTTC. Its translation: CASSIAEAAGEQYF.

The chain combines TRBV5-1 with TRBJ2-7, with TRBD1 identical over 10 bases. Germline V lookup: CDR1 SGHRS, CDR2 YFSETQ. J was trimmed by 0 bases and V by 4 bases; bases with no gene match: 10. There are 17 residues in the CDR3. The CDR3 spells CASSHGQGVGSSYEQYF. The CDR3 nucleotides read TGCGCCAGCAGCCACGGACAGGGGGTAGGTAGCTCCTACGAGCAGTACTTC.

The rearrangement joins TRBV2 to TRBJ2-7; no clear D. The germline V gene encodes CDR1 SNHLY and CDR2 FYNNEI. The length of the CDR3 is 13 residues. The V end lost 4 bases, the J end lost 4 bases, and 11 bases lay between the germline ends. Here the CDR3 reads CASSGLAIYEQYF. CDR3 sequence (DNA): TGTGCCAGCAGTGGACTCGCGATATACGAGCAGTACTTC.

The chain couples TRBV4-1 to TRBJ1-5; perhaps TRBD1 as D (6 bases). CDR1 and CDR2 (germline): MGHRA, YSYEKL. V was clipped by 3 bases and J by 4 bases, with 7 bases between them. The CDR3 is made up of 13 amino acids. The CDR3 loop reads CASSHRGNQPQHF. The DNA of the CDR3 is TGCGCCAGCAGCCACAGGGGAAATCAGCCCCAGCATTTT.

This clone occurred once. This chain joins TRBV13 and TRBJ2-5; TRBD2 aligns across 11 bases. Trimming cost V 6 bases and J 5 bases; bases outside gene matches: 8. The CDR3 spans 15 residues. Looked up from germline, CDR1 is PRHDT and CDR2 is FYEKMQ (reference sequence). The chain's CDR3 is CASRRSGRAWETQYF. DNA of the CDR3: TGTGCCAGCAGACGTAGCGGGAGGGCCTGGGAGACCCAGTACTTC.

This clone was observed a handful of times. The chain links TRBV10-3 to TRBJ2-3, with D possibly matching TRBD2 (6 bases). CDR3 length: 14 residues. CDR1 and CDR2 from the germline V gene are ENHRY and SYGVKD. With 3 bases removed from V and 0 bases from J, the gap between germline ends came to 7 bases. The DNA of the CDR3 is TGTGCCATCAGTGAAAGCGGGAGCACAGATACGCAGTATTTT. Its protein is CAISESGSTDTQYF.

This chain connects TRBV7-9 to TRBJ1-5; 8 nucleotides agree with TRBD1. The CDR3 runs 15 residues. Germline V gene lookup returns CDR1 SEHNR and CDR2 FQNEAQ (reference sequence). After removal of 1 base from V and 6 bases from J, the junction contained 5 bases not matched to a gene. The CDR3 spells CASSLVAGGGQPQHF. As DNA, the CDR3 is TGTGCCAGCAGCTTAGTGGCAGGGGGCGGTCAGCCCCAGCATTTT. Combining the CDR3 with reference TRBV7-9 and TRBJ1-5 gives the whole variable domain DTGVSQNPRHKITKRGQNVTFRCDPISEHNRLYWYRQTLGQGPEFLTYFQNEAQLEKSRLLSDRFSAERPKGSFSTLEIQRTEQGDSAMYLCASSLVAGGGQPQHFGDGTRLSIL.

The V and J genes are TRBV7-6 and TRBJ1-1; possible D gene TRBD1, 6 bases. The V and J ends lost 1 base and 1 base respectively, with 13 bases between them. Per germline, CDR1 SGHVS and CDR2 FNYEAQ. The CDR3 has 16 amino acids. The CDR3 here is CASSLDSYRENTEAFF. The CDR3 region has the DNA TGTGCCAGCAGCTTAGACAGCTACAGGGAGAACACTGAAGCTTTCTTT. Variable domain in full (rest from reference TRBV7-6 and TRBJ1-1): GAGVSQSPRYKVTKRGQDVALRCDPISGHVSLYWYRQALGQGPEFLTYFNYEAQQDKSGLPNDRFSAERPEGSISTLTIQRTEQRDSAMYRCASSLDSYRENTEAFFGQGTRLTVV.

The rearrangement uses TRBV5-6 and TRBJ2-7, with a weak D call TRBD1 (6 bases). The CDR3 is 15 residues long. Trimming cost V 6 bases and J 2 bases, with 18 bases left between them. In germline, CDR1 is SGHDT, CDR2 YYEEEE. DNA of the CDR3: TGTGCCAGCACCAACTTTTTCAGGGGTCCCTACGAGCAGTACTTC. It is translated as CASTNFFRGPYEQYF.

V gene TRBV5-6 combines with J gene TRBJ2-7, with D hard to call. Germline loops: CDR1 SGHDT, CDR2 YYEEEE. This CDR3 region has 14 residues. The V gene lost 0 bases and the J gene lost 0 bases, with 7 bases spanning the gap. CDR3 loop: CASSLGLLSYEQYF. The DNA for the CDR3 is TGTGCCAGCAGCTTGGGACTGCTCTCCTACGAGCAGTACTTC. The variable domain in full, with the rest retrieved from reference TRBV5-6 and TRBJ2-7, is DAGVTQSPTHLIKTRGQQVTLRCSPKSGHDTVSWYQQALGQGPQFIFQYYEEEERQRGNFPDRFSGHQFPNYSSELNVNALLLGDSALYLCASSLGLLSYEQYFGPGTRLTVT.

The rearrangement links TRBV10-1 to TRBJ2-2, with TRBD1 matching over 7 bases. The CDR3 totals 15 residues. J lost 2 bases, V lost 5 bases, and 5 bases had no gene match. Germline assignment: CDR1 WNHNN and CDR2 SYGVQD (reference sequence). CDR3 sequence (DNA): TGCGCCAGCAGTTATGACAGGGCCAACACCGGGGAGCTGTTTTTT. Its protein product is CASSYDRANTGELFF.

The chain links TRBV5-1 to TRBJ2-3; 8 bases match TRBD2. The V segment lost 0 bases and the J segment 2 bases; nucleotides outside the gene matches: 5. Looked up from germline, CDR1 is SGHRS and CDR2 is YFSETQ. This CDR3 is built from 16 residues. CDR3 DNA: TGCGCCAGCAGCTTGGCACTGCGGGGGGTCACAGATACGCAGTATTTT. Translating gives CASSLALRGVTDTQYF.

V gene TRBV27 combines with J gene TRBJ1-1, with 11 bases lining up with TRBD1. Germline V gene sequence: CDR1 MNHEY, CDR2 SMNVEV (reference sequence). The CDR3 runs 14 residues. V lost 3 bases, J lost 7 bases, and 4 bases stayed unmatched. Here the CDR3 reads CASSFRTGGLEAFF. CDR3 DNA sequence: TGTGCCAGCAGTTTTCGGACAGGGGGCCTTGAAGCTTTCTTT.

The CDR3 loop is CASSQLAGADYEQYF. Here the CDR3 DNA reads TGTGCCAGCAGCCAACTAGCGGGGGCAGATTACGAGCAGTACTTC. The genes are TRBV11-1 and TRBJ2-7; TRBD2 agrees at 11 bases. Germline V CDR1 and CDR2: SGHAT, FQDESV (reference sequence). The CDR3 loop spans 15 amino acids. Unmatched junction bases numbered 7, after V lost 5 bases and J lost 4 bases. Variable domain in full (rest from reference TRBV11-1 and TRBJ2-7): EAEVAQSPRYKITEKSQAVAFWCDPISGHATLYWYRQILGQGPELLVQFQDESVVDDSQLPKDRFSAERLKGVDSTLKIQPAELGDSAMYLCASSQLAGADYEQYFGPGTRLTVT.

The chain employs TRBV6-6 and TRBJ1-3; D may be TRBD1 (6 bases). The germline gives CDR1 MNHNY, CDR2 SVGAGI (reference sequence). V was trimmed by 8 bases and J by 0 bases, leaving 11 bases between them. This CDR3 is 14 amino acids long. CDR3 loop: CASSGGLSGNTIYF. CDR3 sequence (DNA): TGTGCCAGCTCGGGGGGCCTCTCTGGAAACACCATATATTTT.

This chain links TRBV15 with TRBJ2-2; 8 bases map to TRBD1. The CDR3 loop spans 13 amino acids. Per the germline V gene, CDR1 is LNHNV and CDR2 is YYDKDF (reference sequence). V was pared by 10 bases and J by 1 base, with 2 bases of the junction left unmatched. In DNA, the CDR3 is TGTGCCAGCGGACAGGGGAACACCGGGGAGCTGTTTTTT. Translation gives CASGQGNTGELFF.

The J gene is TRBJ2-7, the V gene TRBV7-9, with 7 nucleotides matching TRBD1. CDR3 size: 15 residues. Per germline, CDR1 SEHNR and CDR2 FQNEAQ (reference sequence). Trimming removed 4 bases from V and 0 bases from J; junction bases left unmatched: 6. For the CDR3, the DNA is TGTGCCAGCAGCTCCAAGGACAGGAGCTCCTACGAGCAGTACTTC. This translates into CASSSKDRSSYEQYF.

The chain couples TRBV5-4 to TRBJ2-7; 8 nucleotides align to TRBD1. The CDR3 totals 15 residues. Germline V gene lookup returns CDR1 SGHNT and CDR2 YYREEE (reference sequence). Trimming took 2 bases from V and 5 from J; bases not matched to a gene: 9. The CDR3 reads CASSLGQGSIHEQYF. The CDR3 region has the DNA TGTGCCAGCAGCTTAGGACAGGGTAGTATCCACGAGCAGTACTTC.

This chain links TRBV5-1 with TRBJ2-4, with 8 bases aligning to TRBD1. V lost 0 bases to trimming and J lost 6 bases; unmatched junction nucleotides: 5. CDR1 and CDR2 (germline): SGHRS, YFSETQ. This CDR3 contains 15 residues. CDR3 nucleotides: TGCGCCAGCAGCTTGGCCGGGACAGGAATAAACATTCAGTACTTC. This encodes CASSLAGTGINIQYF.

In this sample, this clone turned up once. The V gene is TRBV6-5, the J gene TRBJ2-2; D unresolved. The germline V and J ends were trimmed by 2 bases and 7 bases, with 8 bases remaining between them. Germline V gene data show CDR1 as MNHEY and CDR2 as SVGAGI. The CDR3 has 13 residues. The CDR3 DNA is TGTGCCAGCAGTTACGTCTCCGGCGGGGAGCTGTTTTTT. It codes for CASSYVSGGELFF.

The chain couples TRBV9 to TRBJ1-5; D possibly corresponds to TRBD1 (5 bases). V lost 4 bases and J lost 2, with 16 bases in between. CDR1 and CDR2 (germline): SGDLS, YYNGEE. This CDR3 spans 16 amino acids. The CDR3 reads CASSPGGGYGNQPQHF. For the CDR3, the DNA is TGTGCCAGCAGCCCCGGGGGGGGATATGGCAATCAGCCCCAGCATTTT.

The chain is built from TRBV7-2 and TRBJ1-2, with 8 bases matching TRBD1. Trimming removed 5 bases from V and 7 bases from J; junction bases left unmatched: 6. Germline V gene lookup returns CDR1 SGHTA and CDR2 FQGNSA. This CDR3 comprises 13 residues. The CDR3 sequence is CASSLWDRSGYTF. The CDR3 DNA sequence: TGTGCCAGCAGCCTCTGGGACAGGTCTGGCTACACCTTC.

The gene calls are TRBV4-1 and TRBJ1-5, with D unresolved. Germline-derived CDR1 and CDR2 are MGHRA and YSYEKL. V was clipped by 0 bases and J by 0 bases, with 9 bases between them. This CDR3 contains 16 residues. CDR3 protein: CASSQEYSYSNQPQHF. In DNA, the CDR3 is TGCGCCAGCAGCCAAGAATACAGTTATAGCAATCAGCCCCAGCATTTT.

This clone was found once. In nucleotides, the CDR3 is TGTGCCAGCATGGCAGGGGGTAAGGAAAAACTGTTTTTT. Amino acids: CASMAGGKEKLFF. This rearrangement joins TRBV28 to TRBJ1-4; 7 bases map to TRBD1. V lost 7 bases and J lost 8; bases outside the gene matches: 7. Per germline, CDR1 MDHEN and CDR2 SYDVKM. The CDR3 length is 13 residues.

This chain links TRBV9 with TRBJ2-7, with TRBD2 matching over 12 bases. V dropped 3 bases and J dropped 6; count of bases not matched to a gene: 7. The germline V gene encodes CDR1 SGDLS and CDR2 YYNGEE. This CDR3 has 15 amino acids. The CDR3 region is CASSGILAGGAEQYF. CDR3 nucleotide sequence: TGTGCCAGCAGCGGGATTCTAGCGGGAGGGGCCGAGCAGTACTTC.

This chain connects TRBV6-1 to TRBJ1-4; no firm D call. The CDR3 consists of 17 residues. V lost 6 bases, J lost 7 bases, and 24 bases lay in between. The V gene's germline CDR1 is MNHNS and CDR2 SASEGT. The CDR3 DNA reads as TGTGCCAGCAGAGAAACACCCCTTCACGGTTCGGGTGAAAAACTGTTTTTT. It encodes CASRETPLHGSGEKLFF.

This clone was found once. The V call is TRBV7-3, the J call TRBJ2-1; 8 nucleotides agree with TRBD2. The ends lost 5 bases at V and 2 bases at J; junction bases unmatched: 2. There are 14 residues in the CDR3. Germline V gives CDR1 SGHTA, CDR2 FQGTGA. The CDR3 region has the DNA TGTGCCAGCAGCCGGCGGGGGGCCTACAATGAGCAGTTCTTC. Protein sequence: CASSRRGAYNEQFF.